This T cell receptor (beta chain) was sequenced during a study of shared clonotypes between healthy human individuals. Study-level background: Contributing individuals were two females and a few males aged 18 to 49.

The length of the CDR3 is 13 residues. Germline CDR1 ENHRY, CDR2 SYGVKD. V lost 3 bases and J 10 bases, leaving 15 bases between the germline ends. This clone appeared once. Here immunoSEQ multiplex PCR was the method, and the copy in TCRdb shows in-frame clones only, minus some. The table shows about 560,000 clones, with roughly 72% occurring only once. The rearrangement links TRBV10-3 to TRBJ1-1, with D unclear. Specimen: PBMCs. The sequence was obtained from a woman aged 40 to 50 in good health. Some clones in this sample may be carry-over from other donors' samples. This CDR3 is CAISDQDGPGAFF. The CDR3, as DNA: TGTGCCATCAGTGACCAGGACGGCCCGGGAGCTTTCTTT.